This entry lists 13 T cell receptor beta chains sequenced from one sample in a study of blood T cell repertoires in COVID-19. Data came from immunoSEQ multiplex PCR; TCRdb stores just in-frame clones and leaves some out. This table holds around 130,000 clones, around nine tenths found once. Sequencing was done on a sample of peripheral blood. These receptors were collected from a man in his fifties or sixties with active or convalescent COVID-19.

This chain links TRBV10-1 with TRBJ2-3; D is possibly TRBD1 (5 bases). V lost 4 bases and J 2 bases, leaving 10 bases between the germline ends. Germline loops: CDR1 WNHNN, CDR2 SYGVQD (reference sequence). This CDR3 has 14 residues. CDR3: CASSGTGLTDTQYF. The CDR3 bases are TGCGCCAGCAGTGGAACAGGTCTCACAGATACGCAGTATTTT.

CDR3 loop: CASSRRQGGANVLTF. The CDR3 DNA reads TGTGCCAGCAGCCGAAGACAGGGCGGGGCCAACGTCCTGACTTTC. The chain combines TRBV5-6 with TRBJ2-6, with 7 bases identical to TRBD1. CDR1 is SGHDT and CDR2 is YYEEEE in the germline V gene. The CDR3 is made up of 15 amino acids. V was pared by 4 bases and J by 4 bases, with 5 bases of the junction left unmatched.

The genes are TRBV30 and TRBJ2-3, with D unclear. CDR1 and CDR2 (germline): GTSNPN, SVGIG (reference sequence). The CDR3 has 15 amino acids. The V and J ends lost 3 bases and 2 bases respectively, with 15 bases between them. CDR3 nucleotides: TGTGCCTGGAGCGAAGGTGACTTTCCCACAGATACGCAGTATTTT. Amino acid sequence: CAWSEGDFPTDTQYF. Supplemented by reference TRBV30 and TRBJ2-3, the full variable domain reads SQTIHQWPATLVQPVGSPLSLECTVEGTSNPNLYWYRQAAGRGLQLLFYSVGIGQISSEVPQNLSASRPQDRQFILSSKKLLLSDSGFYLCAWSEGDFPTDTQYFGPGTRLTVL.

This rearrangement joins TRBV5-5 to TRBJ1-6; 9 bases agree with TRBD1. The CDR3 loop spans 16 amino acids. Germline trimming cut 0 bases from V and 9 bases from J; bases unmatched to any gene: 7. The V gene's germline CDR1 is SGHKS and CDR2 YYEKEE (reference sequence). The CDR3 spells CASSLAGTGPLSPLHF. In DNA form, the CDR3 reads TGTGCCAGCAGCTTGGCCGGGACAGGGCCCCTTTCACCCCTCCACTTT.

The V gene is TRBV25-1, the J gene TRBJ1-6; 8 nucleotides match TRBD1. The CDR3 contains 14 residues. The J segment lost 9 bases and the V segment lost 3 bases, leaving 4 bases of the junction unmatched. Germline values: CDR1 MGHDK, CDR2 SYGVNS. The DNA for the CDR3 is TGTGCCAGCAGTGACGACAGGGGAGGTTCACCCCTCCACTTT. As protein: CASSDDRGGSPLHF. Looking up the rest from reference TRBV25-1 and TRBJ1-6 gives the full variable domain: EADIYQTPRYLVIGTGKKITLECSQTMGHDKMYWYQQDPGMELHLIHYSYGVNSTEKGDLSSESTVSRIRTEHFPLTLESARPSHTSQYLCASSDDRGGSPLHFGNGTRLTVT.

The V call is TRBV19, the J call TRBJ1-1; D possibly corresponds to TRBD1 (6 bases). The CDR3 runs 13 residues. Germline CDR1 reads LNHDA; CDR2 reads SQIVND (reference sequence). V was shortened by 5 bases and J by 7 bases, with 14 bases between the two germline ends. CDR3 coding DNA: TGTGCCAGTAGTCCTGGGACATCCGATGAAGCTTTCTTT. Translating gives CASSPGTSDEAFF.

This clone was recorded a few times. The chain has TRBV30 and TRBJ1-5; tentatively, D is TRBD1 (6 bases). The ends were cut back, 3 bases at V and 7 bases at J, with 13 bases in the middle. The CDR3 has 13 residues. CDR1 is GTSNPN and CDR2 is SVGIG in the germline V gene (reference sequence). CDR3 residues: CAWSRDIKQPQHF. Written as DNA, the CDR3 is TGTGCCTGGAGCCGGGACATAAAGCAGCCCCAGCATTTT.

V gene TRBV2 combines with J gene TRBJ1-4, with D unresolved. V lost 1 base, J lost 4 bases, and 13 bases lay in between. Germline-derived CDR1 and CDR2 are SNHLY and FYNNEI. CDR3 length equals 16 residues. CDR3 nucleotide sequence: TGTGCCAGCAGTGAAGGACACCTCCCACTTAATGAAAAACTGTTTTTT. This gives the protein CASSEGHLPLNEKLFF.

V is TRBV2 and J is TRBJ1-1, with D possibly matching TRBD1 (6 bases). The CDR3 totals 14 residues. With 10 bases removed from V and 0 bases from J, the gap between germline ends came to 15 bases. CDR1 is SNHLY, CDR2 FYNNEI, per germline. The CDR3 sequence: CATGGQIMNTEAFF. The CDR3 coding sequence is TGTGCCACCGGTGGACAGATCATGAACACTGAAGCTTTCTTT.

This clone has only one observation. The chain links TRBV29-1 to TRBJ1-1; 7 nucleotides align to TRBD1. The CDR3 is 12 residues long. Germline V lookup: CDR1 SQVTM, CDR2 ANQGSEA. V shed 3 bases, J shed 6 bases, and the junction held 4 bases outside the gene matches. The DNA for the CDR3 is TGCAGCGTTGATACGACAGGGTCTGAAGCTTTCTTT. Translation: CSVDTTGSEAFF.

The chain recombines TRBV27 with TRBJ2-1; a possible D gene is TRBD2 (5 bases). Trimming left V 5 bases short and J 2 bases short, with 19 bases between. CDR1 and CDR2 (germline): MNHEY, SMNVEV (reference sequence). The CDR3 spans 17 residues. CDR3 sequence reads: CASSALRLGVTYNEQFF. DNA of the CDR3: TGTGCCAGCAGTGCACTCAGACTCGGGGTCACCTACAATGAGCAGTTCTTC.

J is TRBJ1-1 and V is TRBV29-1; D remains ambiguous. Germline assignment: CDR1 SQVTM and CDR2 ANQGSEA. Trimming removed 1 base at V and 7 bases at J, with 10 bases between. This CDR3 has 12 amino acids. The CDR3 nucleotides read TGCAGCGTTGAAGGGTTCCCCGGTGAAGCTTTCTTT. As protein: CSVEGFPGEAFF.

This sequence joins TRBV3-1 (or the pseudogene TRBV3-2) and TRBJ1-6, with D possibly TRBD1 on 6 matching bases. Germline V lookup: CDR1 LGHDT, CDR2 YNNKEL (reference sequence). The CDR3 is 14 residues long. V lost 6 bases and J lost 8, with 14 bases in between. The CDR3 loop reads CASRPDSIYSPLHF. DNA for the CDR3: TGTGCCAGCAGACCGGACAGCATATATTCACCCCTCCACTTT.